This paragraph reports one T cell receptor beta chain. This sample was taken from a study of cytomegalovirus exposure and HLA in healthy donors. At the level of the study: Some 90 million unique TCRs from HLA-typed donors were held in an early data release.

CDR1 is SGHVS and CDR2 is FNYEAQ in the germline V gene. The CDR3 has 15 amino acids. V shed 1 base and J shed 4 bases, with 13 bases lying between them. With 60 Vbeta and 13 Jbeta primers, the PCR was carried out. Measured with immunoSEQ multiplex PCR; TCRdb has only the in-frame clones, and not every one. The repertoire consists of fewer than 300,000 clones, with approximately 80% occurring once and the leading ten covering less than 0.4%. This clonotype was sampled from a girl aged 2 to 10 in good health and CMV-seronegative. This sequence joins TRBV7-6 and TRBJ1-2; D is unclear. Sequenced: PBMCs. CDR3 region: CASSLGESGVYGYTF. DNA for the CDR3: TGTGCCAGCAGCTTAGGGGAGAGCGGCGTCTATGGCTACACCTTC.